This T cell receptor beta chain is drawn from a study of blood T cell repertoires in COVID-19. For the study at large: Samples came from the United States, Italy and Spain, spanning acute and convalescent COVID-19. Nucleic acid was either cDNA or gDNA, and it came from T cells, B-cell-depleted T cells, or PBMCs.

In the original processing: Nucleated cell counts were estimated from reference gene primer amplification. Method: immunoSEQ multiplex PCR; TCRdb's copy keeps in-frame clones and lacks some. V, J and clone size were drawn from that table, and D and trimming were deduced from the DNA. The sample records 150,000 to 200,000 clones, roughly nine tenths being singletons. This clone has just a few counts. The clonotype comes from a man aged 55 to 70 with acute or convalescent COVID-19. What was sequenced was peripheral blood.

Written as DNA, the CDR3 is TGTGCCAGCTCCCATAGCGGGGCTAAGGATACGCAGTATTTT. Amino acid sequence: CASSHSGAKDTQYF. V is TRBV16 and J is TRBJ2-3; TRBD2 agrees at 8 bases. V was pared by 8 bases and J by 6 bases, with 10 bases of the junction left unmatched. The CDR3 is made up of 14 amino acids. The germline CDR1 and CDR2 sequences are KGHSY and FQNENV.